These 12 T cell receptor beta chains were all obtained from the same sample, sequenced in a study of blood T cell repertoires in COVID-19. Sequencing used immunoSEQ multiplex PCR; TCRdb keeps in-frame clones, though not all of them. The sample includes under 200,000 clones, 86% of them seen just once. The sample taken for sequencing was peripheral blood. These receptors all stem from a man between 70 and 80 years old with acute or convalescent COVID-19.

This sequence joins TRBV7-9 and TRBJ2-1; no definite D call. The length of the CDR3 is 15 residues. Germline values: CDR1 SEHNR, CDR2 FQNEAQ (reference sequence). Trimming pared 2 bases from V and 2 bases from J, leaving 10 bases between. Written as DNA, the CDR3 is TGTGCCAGCAGCTTACGAGAAAACCCCTACAATGAGCAGTTCTTC. It translates to CASSLRENPYNEQFF.

For this clone: Its ends do not fully match the called genes, so a read error is possible. The chain has TRBV5-6 and TRBJ1-6, with 8 bases matching TRBD1. The CDR3 is 15 residues long. Germline assignment: CDR1 SGHDT and CDR2 YYEEEE. The CDR3 nucleotides read TGTGCCAGCAGCCTACCGGGACAGGTGAACTCACCCCTCTACTTT. Translation: CASSLPGQVNSPLYF.

The V call is TRBV4-3, the J call TRBJ2-5; possibly TRBD2 for D (7 bases). The CDR3 spans 17 residues. V gave up 1 base and J gave up 5 bases, with 20 bases separating them. Germline CDR1 and CDR2: LGHNA and YSLEER. The DNA for the CDR3 is TGCGCCAGCAGCCAAGGGGGTACCGCGGGGGCCGAGGAGACCCAGTACTTC. Its protein is CASSQGGTAGAEETQYF.

The chain carries TRBV27 and TRBJ2-3; D gene ambiguous. Germline V CDR1 and CDR2: MNHEY, SMNVEV (reference sequence). The V gene lost 3 bases and the J gene lost 3 bases, with 7 bases spanning the gap. The CDR3 is made up of 13 amino acids. CDR3 bases: TGTGCCAGCAGTTTGGCCGGGACAGATACGCAGTATTTT. This codes for CASSLAGTDTQYF.

This rearrangement joins TRBV29-1 to TRBJ2-1, with TRBD2 matching over 8 bases. Trimming took 8 bases from V and 3 from J; bases not matched to a gene: 9. CDR3 length: 14 residues. Germline CDR1 and CDR2: SQVTM and ANQGSEA. CDR3 DNA sequence: TGCAGCATCCTACTAGCGGCAGACTACAATGAGCAGTTCTTC. As protein: CSILLAADYNEQFF.

This clone was counted between two and nine times. This chain joins TRBV5-1 and TRBJ1-6, with a tentative D call TRBD1 (6 bases). In germline, CDR1 is SGHRS, CDR2 YFSETQ. The CDR3 spans 17 residues. Trimming took off 4 bases at V and 0 bases at J, with 14 bases between the two ends. Written as DNA, the CDR3 is TGCGCCAGCAGCCTAAGGACAGTTAGCTCCTATAATTCACCCCTCCACTTT. Its protein is CASSLRTVSSYNSPLHF. The full variable domain, rest sourced from reference TRBV5-1 and TRBJ1-6, is KAGVTQTPRYLIKTRGQQVTLSCSPISGHRSVSWYQQTPGQGLQFLFEYFSETQRNKGNFPGRFSGRQFSNSRSEMNVSTLELGDSALYLCASSLRTVSSYNSPLHFGNGTRLTVT.

This chain connects TRBV28 to TRBJ2-2; TRBD2 matches 9 bases. The CDR3 consists of 17 residues. The V segment lost 7 bases and the J segment 6 bases; nucleotides outside the gene matches: 15. Germline loops: CDR1 MDHEN, CDR2 SYDVKM. CDR3 sequence: CASTIGGASGKAGELFF. CDR3 nucleotide sequence: TGTGCCAGCACTATAGGGGGGGCTAGCGGGAAGGCCGGGGAGCTGTTTTTT.

The V gene is TRBV18, the J gene TRBJ2-7; 7 bases map to TRBD2. Germline V gene sequence: CDR1 KGHSH, CDR2 LQKENI. J gave up 0 bases and V 6 bases, and 8 bases lay outside the gene matches. This CDR3 has 15 residues. The CDR3 nucleotides read TGTGCCAGCTCGGGAGGGCCCCAGGTCTCCTACGAGCAGTACTTC. It is translated as CASSGGPQVSYEQYF.

About this clone: Lacking the conserved final phenylalanine or tryptophan, this CDR3 likely reflects a read error. Because the CDR3's place on the DNA is in doubt, the DNA is left out and the CDR3 is given as listed by TCRdb. The chain employs TRBV21-1 and TRBJ1-2; TRBD1, the table's D call, lacks a check against the DNA. TRBV21-1 is classified as a pseudogene. The length of the CDR3 is 9 amino acids, counting both ends. CDR3 amino acids: CASSKGAGG.

The chain links TRBV15 to TRBJ1-6, with D unclear. V was trimmed by 1 base and J by 8 bases, leaving 12 bases between them. This CDR3 is built from 15 residues. Germline CDR1 reads LNHNV; CDR2 reads YYDKDF (reference sequence). The CDR3 bases are TGTGCCACCAGCAGAGGTTCGGGGTGGGATTCACCCCTCCACTTT. The encoded protein is CATSRGSGWDSPLHF.

The chain has TRBV5-1 and TRBJ2-3, with 7 bases fitting TRBD1. CDR1 and CDR2 (germline): SGHRS, YFSETQ. Trimming at V came to 6 bases and at J to 2 bases, leaving 6 bases not matched to a gene. This CDR3 has 14 amino acids. For the CDR3, the DNA is TGCGCCAGCATGCAGGGGGATCTCACAGATACGCAGTATTTT. Translating it yields CASMQGDLTDTQYF.

This chain links TRBV28 with TRBJ1-2; a weak D match, TRBD1 (5 bases). V was pared by 6 bases and J by 4 bases, with 18 bases between. This CDR3 is 15 amino acids long. CDR1 MDHEN and CDR2 SYDVKM come from the germline V gene. The CDR3 nucleotides read TGTGCCAGCAGCGAAGGTACGGGACTTACCTATGGCTACACCTTC. Translation: CASSEGTGLTYGYTF.